Following are 18 T cell receptor beta chains from one sample sequenced in a study of OX40 agonist ivuxolimab in advanced cancers. This table comes from immunoSEQ multiplex PCR, and its TCRdb copy is limited to in-frame clones, with some not included. The sample contains about 22,000 clones, about 90% of which appear only once. The material was CD4+ or CD8+ T cells sorted from blood, obtained in a trial of the OX40 agonist ivuxolimab. Receptor source: an adult with an advanced solid tumor such as melanoma, head and neck, liver or kidney cancer.

The V gene is TRBV10-1, the J gene TRBJ1-1, with 12 positions matching TRBD1. Germline V gives CDR1 WNHNN, CDR2 SYGVQD (reference sequence). CDR3 length: 16 amino acids. V gave up 4 bases and J gave up 2 bases; unmatched junction bases: 5. As DNA, the CDR3 is TGCGCCAGCAGTGCGGGACAGGGGGCCCGTAACACTGAAGCTTTCTTT. Its translation: CASSAGQGARNTEAFF.

The genes are TRBV10-3 and TRBJ2-3; D ambiguous. This CDR3 is 12 amino acids long. Germline CDR1 reads ENHRY; CDR2 reads SYGVKD. The germline V and J ends were trimmed by 5 bases and 5 bases, with 8 bases remaining between them. CDR3 nucleotide sequence: TGTGCCATCAGTTTACCAGGAGATACGCAGTATTTT. Its translation: CAISLPGDTQYF.

The gene calls are TRBV6-6 and TRBJ2-3; 8 bases fit TRBD1. CDR1 MNHNY and CDR2 SVGAGI come from the germline V gene (reference sequence). There are 14 residues in the CDR3. V lost 5 bases, J lost 6 bases, and 7 bases stayed unmatched. CDR3 nucleotides: TGTGCCAGCAGTCCAGGGGGCGCGGTGGATACGCAGTATTTT. This codes for CASSPGGAVDTQYF.

This clone was seen only once. At one end the junction does not follow the germline gene, possibly because of a read error. V and J are TRBV10-1 and TRBJ2-1; the match to TRBD2 covers 8 bases. Germline CDR1 is WNHNN and CDR2 is SYGVQD (reference sequence). This CDR3 has 14 amino acids. CDR3 bases: TGCGCCAGCAGTGATAGCGGGGCCTACGATGAGCAGTTCTTC. This sequence encodes CASSDSGAYDEQFF.

The rearrangement joins TRBV30 to TRBJ2-1; 8 nucleotides match TRBD2. The CDR3 extends over 15 amino acids. The V segment lost 0 bases and the J segment 8 bases; nucleotides outside the gene matches: 9. Germline CDR1 reads GTSNPN; CDR2 reads SVGIG (reference sequence). Here the CDR3 reads CAWSVPGGAIYEQFF. CDR3 DNA: TGTGCCTGGAGTGTCCCCGGGGGGGCTATCTATGAGCAGTTCTTC.

The chain has TRBV19 and TRBJ2-2, with TRBD2 as a possible D gene (6 bases). Trimming took off 10 bases at V and 6 bases at J, with 12 bases between the two ends. Germline V gene sequence: CDR1 LNHDA, CDR2 SQIVND (reference sequence). There are 12 residues in the CDR3. For the CDR3, the DNA is TGTGCCACCACCGGGGAGGCCGGGGAGCTGTTTTTT. Its translation: CATTGEAGELFF.

V gene TRBV19 combines with J gene TRBJ2-7; D is uncertain. CDR3 length: 13 amino acids. V was pared by 6 bases and J by 7 bases, with 16 bases between. Germline V gene data show CDR1 as LNHDA and CDR2 as SQIVND (reference sequence). CDR3 amino acids: CASSLILAAEQYF. The CDR3, as DNA: TGTGCCAGTAGCCTCATTTTAGCCGCGGAGCAGTACTTC.

The chain employs TRBV29-1 and TRBJ2-7; TRBD1 matches 10 bases. Germline-derived CDR1 and CDR2 are SQVTM and ANQGSEA. Trimming removed 5 bases from V and 0 bases from J; junction bases left unmatched: 1. The CDR3 totals 13 residues. This chain's CDR3 is CSVRQGASYEQYF. CDR3 in DNA: TGCAGCGTTAGACAGGGGGCCTCCTACGAGCAGTACTTC.

The V gene is TRBV6-1, the J gene TRBJ1-1; a possible D gene is TRBD1 (5 bases). CDR1 and CDR2 (germline): MNHNS, SASEGT. This CDR3 region has 12 residues. The V end lost 7 bases, the J end lost 3 bases, and 9 bases lay between the germline ends. The CDR3 bases are TGTGCCAGCATTGGAGGGGACACTGAAGCTTTCTTT. It yields the protein CASIGGDTEAFF.

The chain uses TRBV19 and TRBJ1-1; TRBD1 might be the D (5 bases). CDR1 is LNHDA and CDR2 is SQIVND in the germline V gene (reference sequence). The CDR3 is 15 amino acids. V was shortened by 5 bases and J by 6 bases, with 19 bases between the two germline ends. The CDR3 spells CASSLFREQDAEAFF. Here the CDR3 DNA reads TGTGCCAGTAGTTTATTCAGGGAACAAGACGCTGAAGCTTTCTTT.

This clone was seen a handful of times. This sequence joins TRBV18 and TRBJ2-4, with D possibly TRBD1 on 6 matching bases. The V end was cut by 8 bases, the J end by 0 bases, with 14 bases between. Germline V CDR1 and CDR2: KGHSH, LQKENI. The CDR3 runs 15 residues. CDR3 sequence reads: CASTRDTLAKNIQYF. As DNA, the CDR3 is TGTGCCAGCACCCGGGACACCTTAGCCAAAAACATTCAGTACTTC.

The chain recombines TRBV11-2 with TRBJ2-1; D unresolved. V was clipped by 1 base and J by 9 bases, with 7 bases between them. From germline, CDR1 is SGHAT and CDR2 FQNNGV. This CDR3 has 12 amino acids. In nucleotides, the CDR3 is TGTGCCAGCAGCTTAGGTGGTTTTGAGCAGTTCTTC. Protein sequence: CASSLGGFEQFF.

The gene calls are TRBV9 and TRBJ1-3; D unresolved. Germline loops: CDR1 SGDLS, CDR2 YYNGEE. The CDR3 is 15 residues long. V was trimmed by 3 bases and J by 2 bases, leaving 12 bases between them. The CDR3 region has the DNA TGTGCCAGCAGCGCCGGGTTTAGGGCTGGAAACACCATATATTTT. This sequence encodes CASSAGFRAGNTIYF.

This clone was seen only a few times. The J gene is TRBJ2-1, the V gene TRBV5-4; 9 positions match TRBD2. Trimming at V came to 7 bases and at J to 4 bases, leaving 9 bases not matched to a gene. This CDR3 has 15 amino acids. The germline gives CDR1 SGHNT, CDR2 YYREEE (reference sequence). In DNA, the CDR3 is TGTGCCAGCGGACTAAAAGCGGGGGGATACAATGAGCAGTTCTTC. Translation gives CASGLKAGGYNEQFF.

The V and J genes are TRBV7-9 and TRBJ1-4, with D maybe TRBD1 (6 bases). The V gene's germline CDR1 is SEHNR and CDR2 FQNEAQ (reference sequence). The CDR3 length is 14 residues. V was cut by 6 bases and J by 8 bases, with 16 bases left in between. The DNA for the CDR3 is TGTGCCAGCAGAGGTGGCCCCGACAGGGAAAAACTGTTTTTT. Amino acids: CASRGGPDREKLFF. The full variable domain, rest sourced from reference TRBV7-9 and TRBJ1-4, is DTGVSQNPRHKITKRGQNVTFRCDPISEHNRLYWYRQTLGQGPEFLTYFQNEAQLEKSRLLSDRFSAERPKGSFSTLEIQRTEQGDSAMYLCASRGGPDREKLFFGSGTQLSVL.

V is TRBV7-9 and J is TRBJ2-3; 9 nucleotides align to TRBD1. Germline V lookup: CDR1 SEHNR, CDR2 FQNEAQ (reference sequence). The V segment lost 5 bases and the J segment 1 base; nucleotides outside the gene matches: 7. The CDR3 has 16 residues. The chain's CDR3 is CASSPRWDRGTDTQYF. The CDR3 DNA is TGTGCCAGCAGCCCCCGCTGGGACAGGGGCACAGATACGCAGTATTTT. Drawing the rest from reference TRBV7-9 and TRBJ2-3, the complete variable domain is DTGVSQNPRHKITKRGQNVTFRCDPISEHNRLYWYRQTLGQGPEFLTYFQNEAQLEKSRLLSDRFSAERPKGSFSTLEIQRTEQGDSAMYLCASSPRWDRGTDTQYFGPGTRLTVL.

The V gene is TRBV7-9, the J gene TRBJ1-2; D gene uncertain. CDR1 and CDR2 (germline): SEHNR, FQNEAQ (reference sequence). The CDR3 runs to 11 residues. Trimming left V 11 bases short and J 6 bases short, with 13 bases between. Here the CDR3 DNA reads TGTGCCCTTTGGAGGGTGGATGGCTACACCTTC. Its protein is CALWRVDGYTF.

The CDR3 sequence is CASSSGPPRDYGYTF. As DNA, the CDR3 is TGCGCCAGCAGCTCGGGCCCGCCGAGGGACTATGGCTACACCTTC. J is TRBJ1-2 and V is TRBV5-1; no clear D. CDR1 and CDR2 (germline): SGHRS, YFSETQ. V lost 3 bases, J lost 3 bases, and 15 bases lay in between. The CDR3 length is 15 residues.